One sample yielded the 32 T cell receptor beta chains listed below, sequenced in a study of T cell responses to AZD1222 COVID-19 vaccine. Produced via immunoSEQ multiplex PCR; TCRdb's table is partial and in-frame only. This table has approximately 140,000 clones, about 93% appearing once. Material: peripheral blood, obtained on day 0 of AZD1222 vaccination. The source is an adult in good health.

V and J are TRBV5-5 and TRBJ2-1; 8 nucleotides agree with TRBD1. Trimming at V came to 4 bases and at J to 5 bases, leaving 5 bases not matched to a gene. Looked up from germline, CDR1 is SGHKS and CDR2 is YYEKEE (reference sequence). This CDR3 has 14 residues. As DNA, the CDR3 is TGTGCCAGCAGCGTGACAGGGGCGCACAATGAGCAGTTCTTC. Translated, it gives CASSVTGAHNEQFF.

This chain joins TRBV18 and TRBJ2-3, with 8 bases identical to TRBD2. CDR1 KGHSH and CDR2 LQKENI come from the germline V gene. Losses at the gene ends were 6 bases for V and 6 bases for J; bases not matched to a gene: 11. The CDR3 loop spans 15 amino acids. The CDR3 DNA reads TGTGCCAGCTCGCCCCTACGGGGGGGTGCGGATACGCAGTATTTT. This gives the protein CASSPLRGGADTQYF.

The chain uses TRBV6-5 and TRBJ1-1; D is uncertain. V was trimmed by 9 bases and J by 1 base, leaving 9 bases between them. In germline, CDR1 is MNHEY, CDR2 SVGAGI. CDR3 size: 12 residues. The chain's CDR3 is CASFKGNTEAFF. The CDR3 DNA follows: TGTGCCAGTTTCAAAGGGAACACTGAAGCTTTCTTT.

The V and J genes are TRBV7-9 and TRBJ2-1; D assignment may be TRBD1 or TRBD2 (6 bases each). This CDR3 comprises 15 residues. Germline V CDR1 and CDR2: SEHNR, FQNEAQ (reference sequence). V lost 2 bases, J lost 4 bases, and 12 bases lay in between. The CDR3 region is CASSLPGGPYNEQFF. For the CDR3, the DNA is TGTGCCAGCAGCTTACCCGGGGGCCCATACAATGAGCAGTTCTTC.

The rearrangement uses TRBV24-1 and TRBJ1-1; 8 positions agree with TRBD1. The germline V gene has CDR1 KGHDR and CDR2 SFDVKD. J lost 1 base, V lost 5 bases, and 2 bases had no gene match. The CDR3 contains 14 residues. The CDR3, as DNA: TGTGCCACCAGTGCGACAGGGGCGAACACTGAAGCTTTCTTT. Its protein product is CATSATGANTEAFF.

The chain couples TRBV6-6 to TRBJ1-1, with unresolved D. This CDR3 is built from 14 residues. Germline values: CDR1 MNHNY, CDR2 SVGAGI (reference sequence). Trimming took off 7 bases at V and 0 bases at J, with 12 bases between the two ends. The CDR3 sequence is CASIRTGLNTEAFF. For the CDR3, the DNA is TGTGCCAGCATCCGGACGGGATTGAACACTGAAGCTTTCTTT.

The sample holds one count of this clone. The V gene is TRBV7-9, the J gene TRBJ1-2, with 12 positions matching TRBD1. Germline lookup yields CDR1 SEHNR and CDR2 FQNEAQ (reference sequence). The CDR3 length is 13 residues. J lost 8 bases, V lost 6 bases, and 4 bases had no gene match. CDR3 loop: CASSRDRGLGYTF. The CDR3 region has the DNA TGTGCCAGCAGTCGGGACAGGGGGCTCGGCTACACCTTC.

The chain joins TRBV7-2 to TRBJ2-7; no firm D call. The CDR3 runs to 12 residues. V was trimmed by 3 bases and J by 4 bases, leaving 7 bases between them. From germline, CDR1 is SGHTA and CDR2 FQGNSA. The CDR3 region is CASSFDGYEQYV. CDR3 sequence (DNA): TGTGCCAGCAGCTTCGACGGATACGAGCAGTACGTC.

This chain connects TRBV7-9 to TRBJ2-6; D ambiguous. CDR1 and CDR2 from the germline V gene are SEHNR and FQNEAQ (reference sequence). Trimming shortened V by 0 bases and J by 3 bases, and 9 bases separated the two germline ends. This CDR3 has 16 residues. The CDR3 here is CASSLALVDGANVLTF. In DNA, the CDR3 is TGTGCCAGCAGCTTAGCTCTGGTGGATGGGGCCAACGTCCTGACTTTC.

The chain joins TRBV30 to TRBJ1-5, with a weak D call TRBD1 (5 bases). Germline CDR1 reads GTSNPN; CDR2 reads SVGIG (reference sequence). The V and J ends lost 3 bases and 0 bases respectively, with 9 bases between them. The CDR3 contains 14 residues. The CDR3: CAWRDTHSNQPQHF. DNA of the CDR3: TGTGCCTGGAGGGACACGCATAGCAATCAGCCCCAGCATTTT.

The V gene is TRBV7-9, the J gene TRBJ2-1; D is unresolved. V was pared by 6 bases and J by 15 bases, with 9 bases between. CDR1 and CDR2 from the germline V gene are SEHNR and FQNEAQ (reference sequence). This CDR3 has 9 residues. The CDR3 sequence: CASRFGPFF. Here the CDR3 DNA reads TGTGCCAGCAGATTTGGGCCGTTCTTC.

The V and J genes are TRBV19 and TRBJ1-2, with TRBD1 identical over 7 bases. Germline CDR1 and CDR2: LNHDA and SQIVND (reference sequence). V lost 6 bases to trimming and J lost 7 bases; unmatched junction nucleotides: 14. The CDR3 extends over 15 amino acids. Here the CDR3 DNA reads TGTGCCAGTAGGGACAAAAAAAGGACAGGATTTGGCTACACCTTC. It is translated as CASRDKKRTGFGYTF.

The J gene is TRBJ1-5, the V gene TRBV19; tentative D call: TRBD1 (5 bases). Germline V lookup: CDR1 LNHDA, CDR2 SQIVND (reference sequence). The CDR3 sequence is 14 residues long. Trimming took off 6 bases at V and 9 bases at J, with 18 bases between the two ends. The CDR3: CASRARTTQGPQHF. The DNA of the CDR3 is TGTGCCAGTAGAGCGCGGACAACACAAGGGCCCCAGCATTTT.

The chain links TRBV5-4 to TRBJ1-1, with D unresolved. CDR3 length: 13 residues. Germline V gives CDR1 SGHNT, CDR2 YYREEE (reference sequence). Trimming removed 5 bases at V and 4 bases at J, with 12 bases between. The CDR3 protein is CASRNGVGTEAFF. CDR3 DNA: TGTGCCAGCAGGAATGGGGTGGGCACTGAAGCTTTCTTT.

The chain employs TRBV5-1 and TRBJ1-1; TRBD1 is a possible D gene (6 bases). Germline loops: CDR1 SGHRS, CDR2 YFSETQ. The ends were cut back, 2 bases at V and 4 bases at J, with 18 bases in the middle. The CDR3 loop spans 16 amino acids. The CDR3 loop reads CASSFSPGQFGTEAFF. CDR3 DNA: TGCGCCAGCAGCTTTAGCCCCGGACAGTTCGGCACTGAAGCTTTCTTT.

V usage is TRBV2 and J usage is TRBJ2-5, with 8 nucleotides matching TRBD2. Germline assignment: CDR1 SNHLY and CDR2 FYNNEI. Trimming took 6 bases from V and 4 from J; bases not matched to a gene: 4. The CDR3 has 13 amino acids. The CDR3 region is CASRGTSTETQYF. CDR3 nucleotide sequence: TGTGCCAGCAGGGGGACTAGTACAGAGACCCAGTACTTC.

CDR3 residues: CASSGLAGVTDTQYF. CDR3 bases: TGTGCCAGCAGTGGGCTAGCAGGGGTCACAGATACGCAGTATTTT. V usage is TRBV2 and J usage is TRBJ2-3; tentative D call: TRBD1 (6 bases). The germline V gene encodes CDR1 SNHLY and CDR2 FYNNEI. CDR3 length: 15 amino acids. Deletions cut 4 bases from V and 2 bases from J, with 13 bases between.

The chain is built from TRBV4-3 and TRBJ1-3, with unresolved D. Germline CDR1 reads LGHNA; CDR2 reads YSLEER. Trimming removed 1 base from V and 0 bases from J, with 16 bases in between. This CDR3 spans 18 amino acids. The CDR3 is CASSQAYGPPSSGNTIYF. In DNA form, the CDR3 reads TGCGCCAGCAGCCAAGCCTATGGACCTCCGAGCTCTGGAAACACCATATATTTT.

This chain links TRBV5-5 with TRBJ2-1, with 11 bases identical to TRBD1. After removal of 0 bases from V and 2 bases from J, the junction contained 7 bases not matched to a gene. The CDR3 extends over 18 amino acids. Germline CDR1 and CDR2: SGHKS and YYEKEE (reference sequence). The CDR3 sequence: CASSLAGQGQGAYNEQFF. DNA of the CDR3: TGTGCCAGCAGCTTGGCCGGCCAGGGACAGGGGGCCTACAATGAGCAGTTCTTC.

The rearrangement links TRBV6-5 to TRBJ2-1; 9 bases map to TRBD2. Germline lookup yields CDR1 MNHEY and CDR2 SVGAGI. This CDR3 spans 14 amino acids. After removal of 7 bases from V and 7 bases from J, the junction contained 8 bases not matched to a gene. The CDR3 DNA reads as TGTGCCAGCAACATAGCGGGAGTGCCGAATGAGCAGTTCTTC. Protein sequence: CASNIAGVPNEQFF.

The chain recombines TRBV9 with TRBJ2-5; TRBD1 or TRBD2 may be the D gene (5 bases each). CDR3 size: 16 residues. CDR1 is SGDLS and CDR2 is YYNGEE in the germline V gene. The germline V and J ends were trimmed by 4 bases and 5 bases, with 21 bases remaining between them. The CDR3 sequence is CASSSTGTRIGETQYF. In DNA form, the CDR3 reads TGTGCCAGCAGCTCCACCGGGACCCGGATCGGGGAGACCCAGTACTTC.

The chain carries TRBV5-4 and TRBJ2-5; 7 bases are shared with TRBD1. V gave up 3 bases and J gave up 10 bases; unmatched junction bases: 12. The CDR3 is 14 amino acids. Looked up from germline, CDR1 is SGHNT and CDR2 is YYREEE (reference sequence). The CDR3 nucleotides read TGTGCCAGCAGCTCGGGGACCTTCGACAGGGACCAGTACTTC. Protein: CASSSGTFDRDQYF.

J is TRBJ1-1 and V is TRBV15; D perhaps matches TRBD1 (6 bases). V was trimmed by 0 bases and J by 11 bases, leaving 19 bases between them. The CDR3 contains 15 residues. The germline CDR1 and CDR2 sequences are LNHNV and YYDKDF (reference sequence). CDR3 DNA sequence: TGTGCCACCAGCAGAGATACCCAGGGGCTCGTGGAGGCTTTCTTT. Residues: CATSRDTQGLVEAFF. Full variable domain (rest looked up from reference TRBV15 and TRBJ1-1): DAMVIQNPRYQVTQFGKPVTLSCSQTLNHNVMYWYQQKSSQAPKLLFHYYDKDFNNEADTPDNFQSRRPNTSFCFLDIRSPGLGDTAMYLCATSRDTQGLVEAFFGQGTRLTVV.

The genes are TRBV19 and TRBJ1-2; D is uncertain. Germline loops: CDR1 LNHDA, CDR2 SQIVND (reference sequence). Trimming stripped 6 bases from V and 4 bases from J, with 9 bases between. The CDR3 has 12 residues. Here the CDR3 reads CASRADVYGYTF. CDR3 coding DNA: TGTGCCAGTAGGGCGGACGTCTATGGCTACACCTTC.

The chain recombines TRBV11-2 with TRBJ1-3; D is undetermined. V gave up 3 bases and J gave up 0 bases, with 15 bases separating them. Looked up from germline, CDR1 is SGHAT and CDR2 is FQNNGV. This CDR3 region has 17 residues. The CDR3 sequence: CASSFAGGRSSGNTIYF. The CDR3 region has the DNA TGTGCCAGCAGCTTTGCAGGTGGACGGAGCTCTGGAAACACCATATATTTT.

The V and J genes are TRBV7-2 and TRBJ2-1, with 7 bases lining up with TRBD1. CDR3 size: 15 residues. Trimming at V came to 1 base and at J to 5 bases, leaving 5 bases not matched to a gene. CDR1 and CDR2 (germline): SGHTA, FQGNSA. The CDR3 loop reads CASSLEGTVHNEQFF. In nucleotides, the CDR3 is TGTGCCAGCAGCTTAGAAGGGACAGTACACAATGAGCAGTTCTTC.

Written as DNA, the CDR3 is TGCGCCAGCAGCCGCAGGACAGGGGGCGGTGAAAAACTGTTTTTT. Encoded protein: CASSRRTGGGEKLFF. The chain is built from TRBV4-3 and TRBJ1-4; 11 bases line up with TRBD1. Per germline, CDR1 LGHNA and CDR2 YSLEER. V lost 4 bases, J lost 7 bases, and 5 bases stayed unmatched. The CDR3 covers 15 residues.

The chain carries TRBV2 and TRBJ1-2; D is unresolved. There are 13 residues in the CDR3. From germline, CDR1 is SNHLY and CDR2 FYNNEI. Trimming pared 6 bases from V and 1 base from J, leaving 9 bases between. The CDR3: CASRMTLNYGYTF. The CDR3 DNA reads TGTGCCAGCAGGATGACACTTAACTATGGCTACACCTTC. The complete variable domain, with remaining parts taken from reference TRBV2 and TRBJ1-2, reads EPEVTQTPSHQVTQMGQEVILRCVPISNHLYFYWYRQILGQKVEFLVSFYNNEISEKSEIFDDQFSVERPDGSNFTLKIRSTKLEDSAMYFCASRMTLNYGYTFGSGTRLTVV.

The rearrangement links TRBV24-1 to TRBJ1-5; D is possibly TRBD1 (6 bases). Trimming stripped 3 bases from V and 5 bases from J, with 13 bases between. Germline loops: CDR1 KGHDR, CDR2 SFDVKD. The CDR3 runs 15 residues. Here the CDR3 DNA reads TGTGCCACCAGTGATGGGGGCCTGCTGGATCAGCCCCAGCATTTT. It codes for CATSDGGLLDQPQHF.

The chain is built from TRBV28 and TRBJ1-2; 9 nucleotides align to TRBD1. Trimming took 10 bases from V and 7 from J; bases not matched to a gene: 7. The CDR3 has 12 residues. Germline-derived CDR1 and CDR2 are MDHEN and SYDVKM. DNA of the CDR3: TGTGCCACCACGACAGGGGGAGGTGGCTACACCTTC. Protein: CATTTGGGGYTF.

The gene calls are TRBV6-6 and TRBJ1-2; 10 nucleotides agree with TRBD1. The CDR3 length is 14 residues. CDR1 MNHNY and CDR2 SVGAGI come from the germline V gene (reference sequence). The J segment lost 2 bases and the V segment lost 5 bases, leaving 2 bases of the junction unmatched. The CDR3 region is CASSRGQGNYGYTF. The CDR3 region has the DNA TGTGCCAGCAGTCGGGGACAGGGGAACTATGGCTACACCTTC.

This clone was detected only once. This chain joins TRBV2 and TRBJ1-2; D unresolved. Germline V lookup: CDR1 SNHLY, CDR2 FYNNEI. The CDR3 totals 13 residues. Between the trimmed V and J ends, which lost 3 bases and 0 bases, there was a span of 5 bases. The CDR3 sequence is CASSDTSNYGYTF. As DNA, the CDR3 is TGTGCCAGCAGTGACACGTCTAACTATGGCTACACCTTC.